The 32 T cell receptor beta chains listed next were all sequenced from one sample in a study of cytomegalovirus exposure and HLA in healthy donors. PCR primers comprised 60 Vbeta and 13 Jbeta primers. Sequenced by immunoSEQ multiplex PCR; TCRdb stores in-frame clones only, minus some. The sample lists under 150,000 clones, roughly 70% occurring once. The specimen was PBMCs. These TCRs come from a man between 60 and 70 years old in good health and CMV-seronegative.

CDR3: CASSPSAINTGELFF. DNA for the CDR3: TGTGCCAGCAGCCCCAGCGCTATCAACACCGGGGAGCTGTTTTTT. V usage is TRBV7-9 and J usage is TRBJ2-2; D not certain. There are 15 residues in the CDR3. V was pared by 5 bases and J by 2 bases, with 12 bases between. Germline lookup yields CDR1 SEHNR and CDR2 FQNEAQ (reference sequence).

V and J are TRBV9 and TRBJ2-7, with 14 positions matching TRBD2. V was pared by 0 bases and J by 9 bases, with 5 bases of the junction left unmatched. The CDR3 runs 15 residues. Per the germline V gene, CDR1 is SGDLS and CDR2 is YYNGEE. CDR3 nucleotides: TGTGCCAGCAGCGTAGATGGGACTAGCGGGAGCGTGCAGTACTTC. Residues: CASSVDGTSGSVQYF.

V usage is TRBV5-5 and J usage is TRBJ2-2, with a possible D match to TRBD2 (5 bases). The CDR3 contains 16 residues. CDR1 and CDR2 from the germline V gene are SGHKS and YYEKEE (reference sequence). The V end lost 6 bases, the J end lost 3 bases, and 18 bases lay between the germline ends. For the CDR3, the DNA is TGTGCCAGCACTCCTGCAGGCGCGGAGGACACCGGGGAGCTGTTTTTT. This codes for CASTPAGAEDTGELFF.

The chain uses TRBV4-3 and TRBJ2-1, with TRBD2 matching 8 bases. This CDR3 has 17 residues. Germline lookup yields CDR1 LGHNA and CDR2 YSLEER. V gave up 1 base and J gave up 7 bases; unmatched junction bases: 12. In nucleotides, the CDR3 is TGCGCCAGCAGCCAAGGTTTGGCCGGGAGGGTCAGAAATGAGCAGTTCTTC. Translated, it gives CASSQGLAGRVRNEQFF.

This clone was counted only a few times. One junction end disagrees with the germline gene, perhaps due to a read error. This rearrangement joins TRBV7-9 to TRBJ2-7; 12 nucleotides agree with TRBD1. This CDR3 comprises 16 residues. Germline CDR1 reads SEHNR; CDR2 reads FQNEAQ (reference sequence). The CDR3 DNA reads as TGTTCCAGCAGCATTGTGTCCGGGACAGGGGGCGACGAGCAGTACTTC. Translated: CSSSIVSGTGGDEQYF.

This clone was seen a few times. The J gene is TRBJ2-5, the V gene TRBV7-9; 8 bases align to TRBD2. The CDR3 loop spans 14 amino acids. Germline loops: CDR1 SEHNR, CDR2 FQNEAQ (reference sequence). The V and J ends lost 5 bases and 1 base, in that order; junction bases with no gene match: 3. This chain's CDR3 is CASSRGGLQETQYF. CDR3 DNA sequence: TGTGCCAGCAGCCGGGGGGGGCTCCAAGAGACCCAGTACTTC. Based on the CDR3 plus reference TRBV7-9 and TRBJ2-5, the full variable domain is DTGVSQNPRHKITKRGQNVTFRCDPISEHNRLYWYRQTLGQGPEFLTYFQNEAQLEKSRLLSDRFSAERPKGSFSTLEIQRTEQGDSAMYLCASSRGGLQETQYFGPGTRLLVL.

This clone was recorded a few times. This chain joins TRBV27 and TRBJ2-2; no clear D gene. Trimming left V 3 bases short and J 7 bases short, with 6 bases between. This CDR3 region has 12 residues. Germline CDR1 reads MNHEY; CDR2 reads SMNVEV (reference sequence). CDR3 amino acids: CASSLSVGELFF. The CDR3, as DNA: TGTGCCAGCAGTTTGTCCGTCGGGGAGCTGTTTTTT.

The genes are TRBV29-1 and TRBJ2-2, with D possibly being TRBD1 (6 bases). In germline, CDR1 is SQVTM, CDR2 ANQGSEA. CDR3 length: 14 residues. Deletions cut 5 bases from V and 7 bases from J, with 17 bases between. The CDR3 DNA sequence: TGCAGCGTTTTCATAACAGGGACGGTCGGGGAGCTGTTTTTT. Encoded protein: CSVFITGTVGELFF.

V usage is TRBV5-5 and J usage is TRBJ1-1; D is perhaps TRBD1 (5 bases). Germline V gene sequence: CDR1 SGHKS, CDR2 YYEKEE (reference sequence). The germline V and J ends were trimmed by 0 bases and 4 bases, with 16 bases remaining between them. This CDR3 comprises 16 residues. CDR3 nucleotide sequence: TGTGCCAGCAGCTTGGTAGCGCAGGGAGGAGGCACTGAAGCTTTCTTT. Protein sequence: CASSLVAQGGGTEAFF.

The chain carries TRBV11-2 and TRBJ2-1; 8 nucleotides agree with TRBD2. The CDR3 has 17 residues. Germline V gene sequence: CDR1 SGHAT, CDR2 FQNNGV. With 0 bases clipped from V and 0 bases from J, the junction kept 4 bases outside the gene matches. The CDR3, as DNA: TGTGCCAGCAGCTTAGACTTTAGCGGGACCTCCTACAATGAGCAGTTCTTC. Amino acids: CASSLDFSGTSYNEQFF. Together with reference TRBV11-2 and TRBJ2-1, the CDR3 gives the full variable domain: EAGVAQSPRYKIIEKRQSVAFWCNPISGHATLYWYQQILGQGPKLLIQFQNNGVVDDSQLPKDRFSAERLKGVDSTLKIQPAKLEDSAVYLCASSLDFSGTSYNEQFFGPGTRLTVL.

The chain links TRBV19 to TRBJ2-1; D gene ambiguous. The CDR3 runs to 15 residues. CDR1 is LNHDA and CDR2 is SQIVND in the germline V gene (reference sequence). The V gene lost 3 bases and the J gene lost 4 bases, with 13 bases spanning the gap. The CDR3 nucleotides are TGTGCCAGTAGTATTAATGACCCACAGTACAATGAGCAGTTCTTC. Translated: CASSINDPQYNEQFF.

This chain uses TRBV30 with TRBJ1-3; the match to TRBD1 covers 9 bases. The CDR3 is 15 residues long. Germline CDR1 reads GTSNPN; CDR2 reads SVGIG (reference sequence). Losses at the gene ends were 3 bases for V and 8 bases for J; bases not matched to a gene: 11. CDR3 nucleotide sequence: TGTGCCTGGAGCCGGGACAGGGTTTTTGAATACACCATATATTTT. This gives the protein CAWSRDRVFEYTIYF.

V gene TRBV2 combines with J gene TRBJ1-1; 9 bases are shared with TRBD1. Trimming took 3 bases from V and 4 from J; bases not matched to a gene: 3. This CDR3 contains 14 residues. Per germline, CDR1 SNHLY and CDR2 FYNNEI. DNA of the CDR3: TGTGCCAGCAGTGATGACAGGGGGAGCACTGAAGCTTTCTTT. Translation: CASSDDRGSTEAFF.

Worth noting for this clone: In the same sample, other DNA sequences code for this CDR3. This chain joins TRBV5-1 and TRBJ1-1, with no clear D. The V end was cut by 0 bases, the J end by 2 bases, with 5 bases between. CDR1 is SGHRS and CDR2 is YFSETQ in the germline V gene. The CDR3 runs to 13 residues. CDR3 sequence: CASSLGRNTEAFF. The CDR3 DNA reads TGCGCCAGCAGCTTGGGCAGAAACACTGAAGCTTTCTTT.

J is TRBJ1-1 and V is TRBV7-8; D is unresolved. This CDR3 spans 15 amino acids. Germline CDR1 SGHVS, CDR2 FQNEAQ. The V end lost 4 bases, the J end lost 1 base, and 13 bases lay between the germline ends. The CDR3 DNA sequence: TGTGCCAGCAGCTGGTCACACCCTTGGAACACTGAAGCTTTCTTT. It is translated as CASSWSHPWNTEAFF.

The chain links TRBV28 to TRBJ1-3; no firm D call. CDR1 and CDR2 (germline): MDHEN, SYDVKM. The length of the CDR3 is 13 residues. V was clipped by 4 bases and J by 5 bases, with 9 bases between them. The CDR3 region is CASSSFGRNTIYF. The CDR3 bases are TGTGCCAGCAGTTCTTTTGGGCGAAACACCATATATTTT.

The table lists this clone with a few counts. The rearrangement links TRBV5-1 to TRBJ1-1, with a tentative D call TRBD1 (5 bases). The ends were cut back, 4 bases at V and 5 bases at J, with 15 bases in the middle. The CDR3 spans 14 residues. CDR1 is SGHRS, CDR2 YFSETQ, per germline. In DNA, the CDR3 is TGCGCCAGCAGCCGACAGACAGTCCAGACTGAAGCTTTCTTT. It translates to CASSRQTVQTEAFF.

The CDR3 DNA sequence: TGTGCCAGCAGTTTAGGGTCAGGCAACTATGGCTACACCTTC. This encodes CASSLGSGNYGYTF. The genes are TRBV28 and TRBJ1-2; unclear D gene. Trimming removed 2 bases at V and 2 bases at J, with 9 bases between. Germline CDR1 and CDR2: MDHEN and SYDVKM. The CDR3 runs to 14 residues.

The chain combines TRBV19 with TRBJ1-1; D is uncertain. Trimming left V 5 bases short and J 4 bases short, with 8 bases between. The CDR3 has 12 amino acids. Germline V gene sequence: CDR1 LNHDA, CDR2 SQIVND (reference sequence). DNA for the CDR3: TGTGCCAGTAGTCTTAGAAGCACTGAAGCTTTCTTT. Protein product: CASSLRSTEAFF.

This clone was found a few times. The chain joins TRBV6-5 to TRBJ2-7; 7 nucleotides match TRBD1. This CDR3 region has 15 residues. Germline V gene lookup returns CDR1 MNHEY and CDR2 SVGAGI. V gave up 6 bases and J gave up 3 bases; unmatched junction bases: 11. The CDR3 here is CASSRRAGGFYEQYF. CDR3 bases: TGTGCCAGCAGCCGAAGGGCAGGGGGTTTCTACGAGCAGTACTTC.

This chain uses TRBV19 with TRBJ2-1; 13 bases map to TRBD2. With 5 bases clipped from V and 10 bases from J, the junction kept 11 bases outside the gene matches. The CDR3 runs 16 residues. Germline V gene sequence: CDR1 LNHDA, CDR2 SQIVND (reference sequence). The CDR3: CASSSQGTSGTGEQFF. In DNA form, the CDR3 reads TGTGCCAGTAGTTCCCAAGGGACTAGCGGGACGGGGGAGCAGTTCTTC.

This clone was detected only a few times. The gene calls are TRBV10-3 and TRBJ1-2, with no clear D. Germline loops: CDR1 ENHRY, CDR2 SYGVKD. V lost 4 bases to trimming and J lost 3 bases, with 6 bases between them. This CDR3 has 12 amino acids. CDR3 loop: CAISAQDYGYTF. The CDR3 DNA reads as TGTGCCATCAGTGCCCAGGACTATGGCTACACCTTC.

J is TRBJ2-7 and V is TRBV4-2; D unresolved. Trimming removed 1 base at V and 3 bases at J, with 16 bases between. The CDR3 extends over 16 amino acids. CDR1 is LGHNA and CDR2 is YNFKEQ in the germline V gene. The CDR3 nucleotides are TGTGCCAGCAGCCAAGGCTACGGAGAGGTCCACTACGAGCAGTACTTC. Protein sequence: CASSQGYGEVHYEQYF.

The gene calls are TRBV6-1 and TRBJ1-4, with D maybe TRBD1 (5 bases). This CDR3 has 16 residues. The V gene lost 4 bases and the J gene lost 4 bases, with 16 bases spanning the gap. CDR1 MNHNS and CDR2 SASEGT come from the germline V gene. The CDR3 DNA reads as TGTGCCAGCAGTGTCTGGGGGGGGAGGGTTAATGAAAAACTGTTTTTT. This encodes CASSVWGGRVNEKLFF.

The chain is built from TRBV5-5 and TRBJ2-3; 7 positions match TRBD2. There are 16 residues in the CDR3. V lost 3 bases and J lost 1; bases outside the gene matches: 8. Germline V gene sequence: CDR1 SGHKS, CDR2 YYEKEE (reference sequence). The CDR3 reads CASSYSRGGGTDTQYF. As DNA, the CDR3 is TGTGCCAGCAGCTACTCGCGGGGAGGGGGCACAGATACGCAGTATTTT.

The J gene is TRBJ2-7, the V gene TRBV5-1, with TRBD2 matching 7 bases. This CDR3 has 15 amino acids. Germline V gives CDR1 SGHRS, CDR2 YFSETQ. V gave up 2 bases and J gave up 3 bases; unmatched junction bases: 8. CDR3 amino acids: CASSFQGGRVYEQYF. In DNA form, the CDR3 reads TGCGCCAGCAGCTTCCAGGGTGGGAGGGTCTACGAGCAGTACTTC. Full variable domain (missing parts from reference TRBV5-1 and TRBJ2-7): KAGVTQTPRYLIKTRGQQVTLSCSPISGHRSVSWYQQTPGQGLQFLFEYFSETQRNKGNFPGRFSGRQFSNSRSEMNVSTLELGDSALYLCASSFQGGRVYEQYFGPGTRLTVT.

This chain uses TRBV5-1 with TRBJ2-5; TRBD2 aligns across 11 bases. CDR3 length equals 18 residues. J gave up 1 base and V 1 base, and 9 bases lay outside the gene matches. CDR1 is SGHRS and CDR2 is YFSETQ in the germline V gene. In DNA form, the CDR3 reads TGCGCCAGCAGCTTGTTACTAGCGGGAGATTTAGGCCAAGAGACCCAGTACTTC. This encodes CASSLLLAGDLGQETQYF. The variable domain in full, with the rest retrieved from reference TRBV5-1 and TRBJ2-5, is KAGVTQTPRYLIKTRGQQVTLSCSPISGHRSVSWYQQTPGQGLQFLFEYFSETQRNKGNFPGRFSGRQFSNSRSEMNVSTLELGDSALYLCASSLLLAGDLGQETQYFGPGTRLLVL.

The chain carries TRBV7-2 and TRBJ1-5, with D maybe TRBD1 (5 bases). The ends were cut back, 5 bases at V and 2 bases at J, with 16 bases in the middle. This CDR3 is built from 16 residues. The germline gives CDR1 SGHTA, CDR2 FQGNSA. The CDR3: CASSPQGRAGNQPQHF. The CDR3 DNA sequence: TGTGCCAGCAGCCCTCAGGGCAGGGCGGGCAATCAGCCCCAGCATTTT. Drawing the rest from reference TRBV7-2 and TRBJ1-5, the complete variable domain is GAGVSQSPSNKVTEKGKDVELRCDPISGHTALYWYRQSLGQGLEFLIYFQGNSAPDKSGLPSDRFSAERTGGSVSTLTIQRTQQEDSAVYLCASSPQGRAGNQPQHFGDGTRLSIL.

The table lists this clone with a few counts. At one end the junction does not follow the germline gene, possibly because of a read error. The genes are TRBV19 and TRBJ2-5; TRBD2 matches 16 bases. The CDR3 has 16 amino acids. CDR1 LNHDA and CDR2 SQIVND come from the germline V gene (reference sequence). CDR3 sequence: CASNPDRGLAGGPHYF. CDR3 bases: TGTGCCAGTAACCCAGACAGGGGACTAGCGGGAGGGCCCCATTACTTC.

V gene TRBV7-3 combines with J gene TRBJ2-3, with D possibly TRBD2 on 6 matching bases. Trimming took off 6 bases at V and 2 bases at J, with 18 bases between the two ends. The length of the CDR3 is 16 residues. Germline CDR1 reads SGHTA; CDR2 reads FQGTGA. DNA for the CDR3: TGTGCCAGCAGTTTATGGTTGGGGGGTTACACAGATACGCAGTATTTT. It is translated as CASSLWLGGYTDTQYF.

The CDR3 protein is CASSQRGLTGELFF. In DNA, the CDR3 is TGTGCCAGCAGCCAAAGGGGGCTTACCGGGGAGCTGTTTTTT. The rearrangement links TRBV14 to TRBJ2-2; TRBD1 matches 7 bases. This CDR3 region has 14 residues. CDR1 is SGHDN and CDR2 is FVKESK in the germline V gene. The V and J ends lost 2 bases and 5 bases, in that order; junction bases with no gene match: 2.

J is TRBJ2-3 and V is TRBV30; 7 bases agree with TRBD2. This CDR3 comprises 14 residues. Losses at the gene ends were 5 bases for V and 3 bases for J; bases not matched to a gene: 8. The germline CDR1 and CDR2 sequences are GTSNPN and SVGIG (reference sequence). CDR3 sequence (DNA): TGTGCCTGGGGAGCGGGAAAGAAGACAGATACGCAGTATTTT. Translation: CAWGAGKKTDTQYF.